Shown below are 26 T cell receptor beta chains from a single sample sequenced in a study of regulatory T cells in long-lasting Graves disease. Time point given: newly diagnosed GD, antithyroid drugs for less than 3 months. The TCR library was prepared using RNA isolated from PBMCs. Library construction for TCR beta used iRepertoire HTBI primers and Arm-PCR of CDR3 regions. One entry per CDR3 protein, called by TCRdb with MiXCR from the multiplex PCR reads. The sample carries some 370,000 distinct CDR3 sequences, roughly 10% recorded once. The same sample was also used in a study of T cells in Graves' hyperthyroidism and ophthalmopathy.

This specimen consisted of peripheral blood mononuclear cells (PBMCs), obtained at new diagnosis, from a patient treated with antithyroid drugs. These receptors all stem from a woman aged 18-29 years with Graves disease.

This clonotype was recorded a few times. The chain has TRBV7-2 and TRBJ1-6; D not certain. CDR3 length equals 16 residues. V shed 6 bases and J shed 0 bases, with 12 bases lying between them. Germline-derived CDR1 and CDR2 are SGHTA and FQGNSA. CDR3 sequence reads: CASSQDWSSYNSPLHF. CDR3 sequence (DNA): TGTGCCAGCAGTCAGGACTGGAGCTCCTATAATTCACCCCTCCACTTT.

This clonotype showed up many times. The chain has TRBV5-8 and TRBJ2-1, with 9 bases matching TRBD2. CDR3 size: 13 residues. V shed 4 bases and J 8 bases; nucleotides not matched to a gene: 4. In germline, CDR1 is SGHTS, CDR2 YDEGEE. The CDR3 DNA reads TGTGCCAGCAGCGGTAGCGGGGGAGATGAGCAGTTCTTC. Protein sequence: CASSGSGGDEQFF.

The chain recombines TRBV5-1 with TRBJ2-2; maybe TRBD1 (5 bases). This CDR3 spans 15 amino acids. Per the germline V gene, CDR1 is SGHRS and CDR2 is YFSETQ. V was pared by 7 bases and J by 0 bases, with 13 bases between. The CDR3 sequence: CASRSRVSNTGELFF. In nucleotides, the CDR3 is TGCGCCAGCCGCAGCAGGGTATCGAACACCGGGGAGCTGTTTTTT.

The sample holds a few counts of this clonotype. The rearrangement links TRBV7-2 to TRBJ2-1, with 9 bases identical to TRBD2. The CDR3 totals 16 residues. Germline trimming cut 2 bases from V and 8 bases from J; bases unmatched to any gene: 10. Per the germline V gene, CDR1 is SGHTA and CDR2 is FQGNSA. CDR3 in amino acids: CASSLLWRGGLHEQFF. The CDR3 nucleotides are TGTGCCAGCAGCTTACTTTGGCGGGGGGGCCTCCATGAGCAGTTCTTC.

In its sample, this clonotype was seen many times. This chain links TRBV9 with TRBJ1-1; D gene ambiguous. The CDR3 sequence is 15 residues long. V lost 7 bases and J 4 bases, leaving 20 bases between the germline ends. Germline assignment: CDR1 SGDLS and CDR2 YYNGEE. The DNA for the CDR3 is TGTGCCAGCGACCGAGGTAACAGTAAGGGCACTGAAGCTTTCTTT. Translation: CASDRGNSKGTEAFF.

This clonotype was recorded many times. The J gene is TRBJ1-2, the V gene TRBV20-1; possible D gene TRBD1, 5 bases. The CDR3 totals 12 residues. Trimming took 3 bases from V and 4 from J, leaving 9 bases between them. Germline CDR1 and CDR2: DFQATT and SNEGSKA (reference sequence). The CDR3, as DNA: TGCAGTGCTAGGAGGGGACCCTATGGCTACACCTTC. Translating it yields CSARRGPYGYTF.

This rearrangement joins TRBV4-1 to TRBJ1-5, with 11 bases matching TRBD1. Germline CDR1 MGHRA, CDR2 YSYEKL. V gave up 1 base and J gave up 6 bases; unmatched junction bases: 5. CDR3 length: 16 amino acids. In nucleotides, the CDR3 is TGCGCCAGCAGCCAAGTGGACAGGGGGCTGGGTCAGCCCCAGCATTTT. This encodes CASSQVDRGLGQPQHF.

This clonotype was picked up many times. This sequence joins TRBV2 and TRBJ2-5, with TRBD1 matching over 7 bases. Looked up from germline, CDR1 is SNHLY and CDR2 is FYNNEI. The length of the CDR3 is 14 residues. V lost 8 bases to trimming and J lost 1 base; unmatched junction nucleotides: 7. The CDR3 DNA is TGTGCCAGCCAATGGAGGACAGGCCAAGAGACCCAGTACTTC. It specifies CASQWRTGQETQYF.

The V and J genes are TRBV7-8 and TRBJ2-1, with 9 nucleotides matching TRBD2. CDR3 size: 17 residues. CDR1 and CDR2 from the germline V gene are SGHVS and FQNEAQ. V lost 4 bases and J lost 7; bases outside the gene matches: 14. CDR3 nucleotides: TGTGCCAGCAGCTCCCGCTTAGGCGGGGGGGCTGGAAATGAGCAGTTCTTC. Translated, it gives CASSSRLGGGAGNEQFF.

Turning to this clonotype: A read error may explain this, as a much larger clone is one base away. The conserved phenylalanine or tryptophan is not found at the CDR3 terminus, so this likely reflects a read error. V and J are TRBV24-1 and TRBJ2-7; no reliable D call. The CDR3 is 12 amino acids. Germline CDR1 is KGHDR and CDR2 is SFDVKD. The ends were cut back, 3 bases at V and 7 bases at J, with 9 bases in the middle. The CDR3 is CATSDASGEQYS. The CDR3 coding sequence is TGTGCCACCAGTGATGCGAGTGGTGAGCAGTACTCC.

This clonotype was observed at least ten times. The chain has TRBV29-1 and TRBJ1-1; D is perhaps TRBD1 (6 bases). The CDR3 extends over 13 amino acids. In germline, CDR1 is SQVTM, CDR2 ANQGSEA. V was clipped by 5 bases and J by 1 base, with 11 bases between them. CDR3 DNA sequence: TGCAGCGTTTCAACAGGGAGGAACACTGAAGCTTTCTTT. The encoded protein is CSVSTGRNTEAFF.

This clonotype was picked up many times. The gene calls are TRBV20-1 and TRBJ1-1; D unresolved. Germline V gene sequence: CDR1 DFQATT, CDR2 SNEGSKA (reference sequence). The V and J ends lost 0 bases and 0 bases respectively, with 5 bases between them. The CDR3 spans 13 residues. The CDR3 region has the DNA TGCAGTGCTAGAGATGGCTTGAACACTGAAGCTTTCTTT. This encodes CSARDGLNTEAFF.

A few counts support this clonotype. The rearrangement joins TRBV12-3 or TRBV12-4 to TRBJ2-7; D is possibly TRBD2 (5 bases). Between the trimmed V and J ends, which lost 5 bases and 6 bases, there was a span of 17 bases. The CDR3 consists of 14 residues. In DNA form, the CDR3 reads TGTGCCAGCAGTAATCGGGCCTGGGCGGGCGAGCAGTACTTC. Translation: CASSNRAWAGEQYF.

In its sample, this clonotype was seen many times. Its ends do not fully match the called genes, so a read error is possible. The DNA for the CDR3 is TGTGCCAGCAGCTTGGAAGGGACTAGCATCCGCGAGCAGTACTTC. Translated: CASSLEGTSIREQYF. The chain is built from TRBV5-1 and TRBJ2-7; TRBD2 agrees at 9 bases. Germline V CDR1 and CDR2: SGHRS, YFSETQ. This CDR3 comprises 15 residues.

This clonotype was observed many times. The rearrangement joins TRBV7-8 to TRBJ2-2, with 8 bases lining up with TRBD2. The CDR3 totals 16 residues. CDR1 is SGHVS, CDR2 FQNEAQ, per germline. Unmatched junction bases numbered 9, after V lost 5 bases and J lost 4 bases. CDR3 sequence: CASSRGGGGSTGELFF. CDR3 DNA sequence: TGTGCCAGCAGCCGGGGGGGGGGAGGATCCACCGGGGAGCTGTTTTTT.

This clonotype was counted ten times or more. J is TRBJ1-2 and V is TRBV2; possibly TRBD1 for D (5 bases). The V end lost 7 bases, the J end lost 5 bases, and 11 bases lay between the germline ends. Per the germline V gene, CDR1 is SNHLY and CDR2 is FYNNEI. The CDR3 runs 12 residues. CDR3 nucleotide sequence: TGTGCCAGCACTCCCGGGACGTATGGCTACACCTTC. Translated: CASTPGTYGYTF.

This clonotype was recorded many times. V usage is TRBV2 and J usage is TRBJ1-2; possibly TRBD1 for D (5 bases). V was trimmed by 2 bases and J by 8 bases, leaving 15 bases between them. CDR1 SNHLY and CDR2 FYNNEI come from the germline V gene. The CDR3 totals 14 residues. CDR3 residues: CASSEMSGFGGYTF. CDR3 DNA sequence: TGTGCCAGCAGTGAAATGTCAGGGTTCGGGGGCTACACCTTC.

This clonotype was counted at least ten times. The rearrangement uses TRBV24-1 and TRBJ2-5; tentatively, D is TRBD1 (6 bases). CDR3 size: 15 residues. Deletions cut 2 bases from V and 4 bases from J, with 13 bases between. Germline CDR1 and CDR2: KGHDR and SFDVKD. This CDR3 is CATSDSVAGAETQYF. The CDR3, as DNA: TGTGCCACCAGTGATTCTGTAGCAGGGGCAGAGACCCAGTACTTC.

This clonotype has more than one count but fewer than ten. The rearrangement joins TRBV7-2 to TRBJ2-1, with TRBD2 identical over 8 bases. Trimming at V came to 1 base and at J to 4 bases, leaving 9 bases not matched to a gene. Germline V lookup: CDR1 SGHTA, CDR2 FQGNSA. The CDR3 consists of 17 residues. In nucleotides, the CDR3 is TGTGCCAGCAGCTTAGATTTGACAGCGGGGGTTTACAATGAGCAGTTCTTC. Translating gives CASSLDLTAGVYNEQFF.

This clonotype was seen ten or more times. The V gene is TRBV29-1, the J gene TRBJ1-1; no definite D call. From germline, CDR1 is SQVTM and CDR2 ANQGSEA. With 0 bases removed from V and 2 bases from J, the gap between germline ends came to 4 bases. The CDR3 runs to 12 residues. CDR3: CSVEDLNTEAFF. CDR3 coding DNA: TGCAGCGTTGAAGACTTAAACACTGAAGCTTTCTTT.

This clonotype was found many times. The chain has TRBV24-1 and TRBJ2-3, with no clear D. V was cut by 3 bases and J by 6 bases, with 12 bases left in between. Germline lookup yields CDR1 KGHDR and CDR2 SFDVKD. CDR3 length equals 14 residues. The DNA of the CDR3 is TGTGCCACCAGTGATCCGGGCCTGGGGGATACGCAGTATTTT. Residues: CATSDPGLGDTQYF.

This clonotype was seen many times. The chain joins TRBV19 to TRBJ1-6; the D gene is possibly TRBD1 (5 bases). Trimming stripped 6 bases from V and 5 bases from J, with 14 bases between. Germline assignment: CDR1 LNHDA and CDR2 SQIVND (reference sequence). CDR3 length equals 15 residues. The CDR3 bases are TGTGCCAGTAGCGAACCGGGACTCAATAATTCACCCCTCCACTTT. Translation gives CASSEPGLNNSPLHF.

The rearrangement links TRBV28 to TRBJ2-7, with a possible D match to TRBD1 (6 bases). CDR3 length equals 15 residues. The germline CDR1 and CDR2 sequences are MDHEN and SYDVKM. V lost 6 bases, J lost 4 bases, and 19 bases lay in between. The CDR3 is CASSHRTAIFYEQYF. CDR3 DNA: TGTGCCAGCAGCCATAGGACAGCGATATTTTACGAGCAGTACTTC.

This clonotype appeared many times. The CDR3 loop reads CASSELGWESDTEAFF. The CDR3 DNA reads as TGTGCCAGCAGCGAGCTTGGGTGGGAGTCGGACACTGAAGCTTTCTTT. The rearrangement joins TRBV28 to TRBJ1-1, with no clear D. Trimming shortened V by 6 bases and J by 3 bases, and 20 bases separated the two germline ends. From germline, CDR1 is MDHEN and CDR2 SYDVKM. The CDR3 consists of 16 residues. Variable domain in full (rest from reference TRBV28 and TRBJ1-1): DVKVTQSSRYLVKRTGEKVFLECVQDMDHENMFWYRQDPGLGLRLIYFSYDVKMKEKGDIPEGYSVSREKKERFSLILESASTNQTSMYLCASSELGWESDTEAFFGQGTRLTVV.

This clonotype has a count of ten or more. This chain links TRBV19 with TRBJ1-6; D might be TRBD1 (5 bases). The CDR3 contains 15 residues. With 3 bases removed from V and 7 bases from J, the gap between germline ends came to 13 bases. Germline CDR1 and CDR2: LNHDA and SQIVND (reference sequence). The CDR3 DNA sequence: TGTGCCAGTAGTATCCCCGGCAGGGAGAATTCACCCCTCCACTTT. Its protein is CASSIPGRENSPLHF. Drawing the rest from reference TRBV19 and TRBJ1-6, the complete variable domain is DGGITQSPKYLFRKEGQNVTLSCEQNLNHDAMYWYRQDPGQGLRLIYYSQIVNDFQKGDIAEGYSVSREKKESFPLTVTSAQKNPTAFYLCASSIPGRENSPLHFGNGTRLTVT.

In its sample, this clonotype was seen many times. CDR3 protein: CASSFFMTEETQYF. The CDR3 DNA reads as TGTGCCAGCAGTTTTTTTATGACAGAAGAGACCCAGTACTTC. V and J are TRBV12-3 or TRBV12-4 and TRBJ2-5, with D perhaps TRBD1 (5 bases). The CDR3 runs 14 residues. V lost 3 bases, J lost 3 bases, and 11 bases lay in between.